This T cell receptor beta chain came from a study of blood T cell repertoires in COVID-19 (dated by TCRdb to 2018 to 2020). The study in broad terms: Samples covering the acute and convalescent phases of COVID-19 were provided by collaborators in the United States, Italy and Spain. Nearly every sample came with metadata listing a de-identified subject ID, COVID-19 status, age in years and sex. HLA class I and class II types, where available, came from metadata supplied by the sample provider rather than from assay-based typing. Samples came from the ongoing ImmuneRACE study (first 160 participants) plus 1,254 subjects from 6 global collaborators. The repertoires were released in a freely available public database intended as a resource for research on the immune response to SARS-CoV-2. The material from the prospective study consisted of cDNA or gDNA derived from T cells, B-cell-depleted T cells, or PBMCs. Deeply sampled blood TCRbeta repertoires from subjects exposed to, actively infected with, or recovered from COVID-19 were included in the dataset. Study-wide conclusions, independent of this receptor: The amount of clinical and demographic metadata varied by source and participant and was provided uncurated.

The immunoSEQ Assay, a bias-controlled multiplex PCR, was used to amplify TCRbeta CDR3 regions from genomic DNA. Regarding the original processing steps: The number of nucleated cells in each sample was estimated by amplification of reference gene primers within the assay. Sequence reads were collapsed and filtered to measure the absolute abundance of every unique TCRbeta CDR3 rearrangement. For each sample, productive Simpson clonality was calculated as the square root of Simpson's diversity index across productive rearrangements. Here the immuneACCESS table is served through TCRdb, limited to in-frame sequences with V and J called. Missing clones are a known gap in these copies; in checked studies unresolved V genes cover under half, and the rest lacks a known reason. The DNA was the basis for D and trimming; V, J and clone size are from that table. This sample lists roughly 41,000 clones; 80% to 85% were detected once. The ten largest account for about 1.5% of the sample.

A remark on this clone: The antigen this receptor binds is unknown. No much larger clone exists at a distance of one base, and base qualities are not known.

In Seattle, one collaborating source enrolled patients while the infection was active and tracked those patients longitudinally over the course of disease. The collaborating institutions used their own protocols to collect whole blood in K2EDTA tubes. For TCRbeta analysis, collaborators shipped samples as frozen whole blood, isolated PBMCs, or DNA extracted from either of those sample types. The origin of this receptor is a man in his 60s with COVID-19, enrolled during active disease. The sequenced material came from peripheral blood.

For the CDR3, the sequence is CASSLDGGPYNEQFF. The DNA sequence follows: TGTGCCAGCAGCTTGGACGGGGGGCCCTACAATGAGCAGTTCTTC. Recombination connected TRBV5-4 to TRBJ2-1; TRBD2 is possibly the D segment (7 matching bases). Trimming takes 0 bases from V and 2 bases from J, and the germline ends sit 9 bases apart. Its CDR3 holds 15 amino acids, cysteine through phenylalanine. Only the CDR3 part of the read is kept: 45 bases, read in frame from the first base. Via the germline V gene (reference sequence), CDR1 is SGHNT and CDR2 YYREEE.